Listed below are T cell receptor beta chains from one sample, sequenced in a study of T-cell memory formation after mild COVID-19. TCRdb reanalysed the 5' RACE reads using MiXCR and keeps one entry per CDR3 protein. This sample yields approximately 210,000 distinct CDR3 sequences, of which under 12% are seen a single time; roughly 3.2% belongs to the top ten. Specimen: PBMCs or a T cell subset sorted from them (not recorded which). These TCRs come from a man aged 18 to 29 who had mild COVID-19 (a few samples of this study predate the infection). Cell type and time point are not known. Each CDR3 is given with its conserved first and last residue. A D gene is named only where the DNA matches it firmly. A clone size is listed for some rows: how often the clone was seen (once, few, many), or a class if it is expanded.

V	size	D	J	CDR3	DNA
TRBV5-1	-	-	TRBJ1-2	CASSLEGRGDGYTF	TGCGCCAGCAGCTTGGAAGGCAGGGGAGATGGCTACACCTTC
TRBV29-1	-	-	TRBJ1-1	CSVWAWGPRTEAFF	TGCAGCGTTTGGGCCTGGGGGCCGCGGACTGAAGCTTTCTTT
TRBV9	few	TRBD1	TRBJ2-2	CASSVREERGQTGELFF	TGTGCCAGCAGCGTGAGAGAGGAAAGGGGGCAAACCGGGGAGCTGTTTTTT
TRBV4-3	-	-	TRBJ1-1	CASSQGVASRTEAFF	TGCGCCAGCAGCCAAGGGGTCGCGTCGCGCACTGAAGCTTTCTTT
TRBV7-8	-	-	TRBJ1-5	CASSVQTNQPQHF	TGTGCCAGCAGCGTACAGACAAATCAGCCCCAGCATTTT
TRBV7-6	many	-	TRBJ1-5	CASSLYSGGNQPQHF	TGTGCCAGCAGCTTATACAGTGGGGGCAATCAGCCCCAGCATTTT
TRBV3-1	-	TRBD1	TRBJ1-1	CASSLLQGTEAFF	TGTGCCAGCAGCCTCCTACAGGGGACTGAAGCTTTCTTT
TRBV28	few	-	TRBJ2-1	CASRTPPGGRKNEQFF	TGTGCCAGCAGGACCCCGCCGGGGGGCAGGAAAAATGAGCAGTTCTTC
TRBV5-1	-	-	TRBJ2-1	CASSLERSYNEQFF	TGCGCCAGCAGCTTGGAGCGCTCCTACAATGAGCAGTTCTTC
TRBV7-6	many	-	TRBJ2-5	CASSRSRETQYF	TGTGCCAGCAGCCGTAGCCGCGAGACCCAGTACTTC
TRBV5-1	-	-	TRBJ1-1	CASSLVRENTEAFF	TGCGCCAGCAGCTTGGTACGGGAGAACACTGAAGCTTTCTTT
TRBV24-1	few	TRBD2	TRBJ2-3	CATSDRVGGSTDTQYF	TGTGCCACCAGTGATCGGGTCGGGGGGAGCACAGATACGCAGTATTTT
TRBV9	few	-	TRBJ1-6	CASSVSSVINSPLHF	TGTGCCAGCAGCGTATCTTCAGTGATTAATTCACCCCTCCACTTT
TRBV30	few	TRBD1	TRBJ2-1	CAWSRTGGKNEQFF	TGTGCCTGGAGTCGGACAGGGGGCAAGAATGAGCAGTTCTTC
TRBV27	few	-	TRBJ1-5	CASSTEGFSNQPQHF	TGTGCCAGCAGCACGGAGGGCTTTAGCAATCAGCCCCAGCATTTT
TRBV2	few	-	TRBJ1-2	CASSDRVSYGYTF	TGTGCCAGCAGTGACAGGGTGAGCTATGGCTACACCTTC
TRBV18	-	-	TRBJ1-4	CASSRRDNEKLFF	TGTGCCAGCTCTCGCCGGGATAATGAAAAACTGTTTTTT
TRBV29-1	-	-	TRBJ2-5	CSVEPRGQETQYF	TGCAGCGTTGAACCCAGGGGACAAGAGACCCAGTACTTC
TRBV27	-	-	TRBJ2-7	CASSFSGPSYEQYF	TGTGCCAGCAGTTTTTCGGGCCCATCCTACGAGCAGTACTTC
TRBV10-3	many	-	TRBJ1-1	CAISEGAGQTEAFF	TGTGCCATCAGTGAGGGGGCCGGGCAGACTGAAGCTTTCTTT
TRBV5-5	few	-	TRBJ1-1	CASSVDIGNPTEAFF	TGTGCCAGCAGCGTAGATATAGGAAACCCCACTGAAGCTTTCTTT
TRBV7-2	few	-	TRBJ2-5	CASSPMDYLYQETQYF	TGTGCCAGCAGCCCGATGGACTATCTGTACCAAGAGACCCAGTACTTC
TRBV7-2	-	-	TRBJ2-3	CASSFTQGADTQYF	TGTGCCAGCAGCTTTACCCAAGGCGCAGATACGCAGTATTTT
TRBV28	few	TRBD1	TRBJ1-5	CASSPPRGRRIDQPQHF	TGTGCCAGCAGCCCCCCGAGGGGGCGCCGTATCGATCAGCCCCAGCATTTT
TRBV5-6	few	-	TRBJ1-2	CASSLAGWDGYTF	TGTGCCAGCAGCTTGGCTGGTTGGGATGGCTACACCTTC
TRBV6-2/TRBV6-3	many	TRBD1	TRBJ1-6	CASRTTRGTGSPALHF	TGTGCCAGCAGAACCACGCGGGGGACAGGGTCTCCGGCACTCCACTTT
TRBV18	few	-	TRBJ2-6	CASSITASGANVLTF	TGTGCCAGCTCAATCACAGCCTCTGGGGCCAACGTCCTGACTTTC
TRBV3-1	-	-	TRBJ1-3	CASSRQSGNTIYF	TGTGCCAGCAGTCGACAGTCTGGAAACACCATATATTTT
TRBV7-6	few	-	TRBJ2-2	CASSLRADWVSGELFF	TGTGCCAGCAGCTTAAGGGCAGACTGGGTTTCGGGGGAGCTGTTTTTT
TRBV5-1	many	-	TRBJ2-3	CASSLATEDTQYF	TGCGCCAGCAGCTTGGCAACTGAGGATACGCAGTATTTT
TRBV7-9	many	TRBD1	TRBJ1-1	CASSVAGTENTEAFF	TGTGCCAGCAGCGTGGCCGGGACAGAGAACACTGAAGCTTTCTTT
TRBV6-5	-	-	TRBJ1-2	CASRLQDRYGYTF	TGTGCCAGCAGACTCCAGGATCGCTATGGCTACACCTTC
TRBV5-4	-	-	TRBJ2-1	CASSLLWAEQFF	TGTGCCAGCAGCCTCCTATGGGCTGAGCAGTTCTTC
TRBV5-1	-	-	TRBJ2-5	CASSDQETQYF	TGCGCCAGCAGCGACCAAGAGACCCAGTACTTC
TRBV13	few	-	TRBJ1-6	CASSYPVAGAGDSPLHF	TGTGCCAGCAGCTACCCGGTTGCGGGGGCCGGGGATTCACCCCTCCACTTT
TRBV4-3	-	-	TRBJ2-2	CASSQAFQGSGELFF	TGCGCCAGCAGCCAAGCTTTTCAGGGTTCCGGGGAGCTGTTTTTT
TRBV20-1	few	-	TRBJ2-5	CSAVMDPETQYF	TGCAGTGCGGTAATGGACCCAGAGACCCAGTACTTC
TRBV29-1	-	-	TRBJ1-2	CSVGTALGGGYTF	TGCAGCGTTGGGACAGCTCTAGGGGGTGGCTACACCTTC
TRBV2	-	-	TRBJ2-2	CASKEGLGSLAGELFF	TGTGCCAGCAAGGAAGGGTTGGGGTCCCTCGCCGGGGAGCTGTTTTTT
TRBV18	few	-	TRBJ2-5	CASSPPGGETQYF	TGCGCCAGCAGCCCCCCAGGAGGCGAGACCCAGTACTTC
TRBV7-9	-	-	TRBJ2-1	CASSLGALATRQFF	TGTGCCAGCAGCTTAGGGGCCCTAGCCACCAGGCAGTTCTTC
TRBV4-3	-	-	TRBJ1-5	CASSQDIGRGRGQPQHF	TGCGCCAGCAGCCAAGATATAGGCAGGGGAAGAGGTCAGCCCCAGCATTTT
TRBV5-1	few	-	TRBJ2-3	CASSPRPPSAGGGTDTQYF	TGCGCCAGCAGCCCTCGCCCTCCTAGCGCAGGAGGGGGCACAGATACGCAGTATTTT